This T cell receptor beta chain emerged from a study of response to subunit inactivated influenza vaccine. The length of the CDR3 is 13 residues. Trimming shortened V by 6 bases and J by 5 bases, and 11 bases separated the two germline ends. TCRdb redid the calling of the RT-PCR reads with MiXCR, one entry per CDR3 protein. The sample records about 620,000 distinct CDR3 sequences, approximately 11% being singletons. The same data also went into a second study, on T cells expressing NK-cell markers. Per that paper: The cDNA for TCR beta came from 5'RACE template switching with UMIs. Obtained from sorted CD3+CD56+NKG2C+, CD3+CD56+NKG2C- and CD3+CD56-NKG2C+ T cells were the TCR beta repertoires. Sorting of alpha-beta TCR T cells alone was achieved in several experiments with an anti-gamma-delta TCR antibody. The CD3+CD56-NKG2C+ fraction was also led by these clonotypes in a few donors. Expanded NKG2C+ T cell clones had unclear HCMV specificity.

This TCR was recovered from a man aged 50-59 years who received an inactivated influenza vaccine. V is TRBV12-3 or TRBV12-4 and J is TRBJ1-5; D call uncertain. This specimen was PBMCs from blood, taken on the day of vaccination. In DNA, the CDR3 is TGTGCCAGCAGCGGGTCTCGGGATCAGCCCCAGCATTTT. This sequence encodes CASSGSRDQPQHF.